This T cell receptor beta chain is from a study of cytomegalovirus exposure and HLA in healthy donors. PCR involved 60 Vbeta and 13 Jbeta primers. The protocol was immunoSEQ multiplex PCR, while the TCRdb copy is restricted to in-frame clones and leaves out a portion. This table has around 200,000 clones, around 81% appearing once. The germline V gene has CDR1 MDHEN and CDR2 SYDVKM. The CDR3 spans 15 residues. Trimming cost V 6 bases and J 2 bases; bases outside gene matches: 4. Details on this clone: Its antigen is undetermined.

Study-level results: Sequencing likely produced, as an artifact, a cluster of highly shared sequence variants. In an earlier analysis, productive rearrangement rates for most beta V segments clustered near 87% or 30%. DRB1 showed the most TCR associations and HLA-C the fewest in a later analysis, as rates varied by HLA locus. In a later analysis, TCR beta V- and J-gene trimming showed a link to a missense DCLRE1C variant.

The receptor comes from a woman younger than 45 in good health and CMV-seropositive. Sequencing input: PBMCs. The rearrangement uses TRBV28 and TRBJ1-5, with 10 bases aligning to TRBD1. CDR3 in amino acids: CASSLGTGGNQPQHF. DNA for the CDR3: TGTGCCAGCAGCTTGGGGACAGGGGGCAATCAGCCCCAGCATTTT.